The 20 T cell receptor beta chains in this list originate from one sample, sequenced in a study of T cells in Graves' hyperthyroidism and ophthalmopathy (dated by TCRdb to the late 2010s). The library was obtained by multiplex PCR. Instrument used: Illumina HiSeq 2000. The TCR beta CDR3 regions were amplified from the RNA transcripts. The TCR CDR3 was subjected to a first round of RT-PCR using the HTBI primer set and the Qiagen OneStep RT-PCR kit. TCRdb trimmed the raw reads at Q25, called clones with MiXCR and kept productive beta chains. Rows merge per CDR3 protein into single entries with the most common DNA and genes. This sample has 400,000 to 500,000 distinct CDR3 sequences in its table, and around an eighth of those were observed once. The ten largest make up less than 20% of the sample. Sequencing was carried out using blood. The receptors shown here come from a woman younger than 35 with Graves' hyperthyroidism.

Remarks on this clonotype: One end of the junction varies from germline; a read error may be responsible. The rearrangement joins TRBV2 to TRBJ2-7; 12 bases map to TRBD2. Germline V gene sequence: CDR1 SNHLY, CDR2 FYNNEI. The CDR3 runs 18 residues. CDR3 DNA sequence: TGTGCCAGCGGTGAAGAAGGATCACTAGCGGGAGGCGCCTACGAGCAGTACTTC. Amino acids: CASGEEGSLAGGAYEQYF. The whole variable domain, remainder taken from reference TRBV2 and TRBJ2-7, is EPEVTQTPSHQVTQMGQEVILRCVPISNHLYFYWYRQILGQKVEFLVSFYNNEISEKSEIFDDQFSVERPDGSNFTLKIRSTKLEDSAMYFCASGEEGSLAGGAYEQYFGPGTRLTVT.

Many counts were recorded for this clonotype. The rearrangement uses TRBV6-5 and TRBJ2-5; no clear D gene. The CDR3 covers 14 residues. The germline V gene encodes CDR1 MNHEY and CDR2 SVGAGI. V was shortened by 0 bases and J by 2 bases, with 7 bases between the two germline ends. CDR3 bases: TGTGCCAGCAGTTACTCGGACGGGCAAGAGACCCAGTACTTC. It encodes CASSYSDGQETQYF.

This clonotype was seen ten or more times. The chain couples TRBV7-2 to TRBJ2-1; 10 bases match TRBD2. CDR3 length: 15 amino acids. V was clipped by 7 bases and J by 1 base; unmatched bases: 4. Germline V lookup: CDR1 SGHTA, CDR2 FQGNSA. The CDR3 region is CASIPTSGSYNEQFF. The CDR3 DNA sequence: TGTGCCAGCATACCGACTAGCGGGTCCTACAATGAGCAGTTCTTC.

This clonotype was seen only a few times. The chain recombines TRBV29-1 with TRBJ1-2, with D unresolved. This CDR3 is 14 amino acids long. V shed 0 bases and J shed 4 bases, with 12 bases lying between them. CDR1 SQVTM and CDR2 ANQGSEA come from the germline V gene. The CDR3 region has the DNA TGCAGCGTTGAAGAGTTCCAAACCTCCTATGGCTACACCTTC. Translated: CSVEEFQTSYGYTF.

This clonotype occurred a few times. V is TRBV19 and J is TRBJ2-1; TRBD2 matches at 12 bases. Trimming removed 7 bases from V and 5 bases from J; junction bases left unmatched: 27. Germline values: CDR1 LNHDA, CDR2 SQIVND (reference sequence). The CDR3 loop spans 22 amino acids. CDR3 sequence (DNA): TGTGCCAGTACTCCTCGGCAACCCCGGGCTAGCGGGAGGGCCGGGAGCGACAATGAGCAGTTCTTC. It yields the protein CASTPRQPRASGRAGSDNEQFF. The variable domain in full, with the rest retrieved from reference TRBV19 and TRBJ2-1, is DGGITQSPKYLFRKEGQNVTLSCEQNLNHDAMYWYRQDPGQGLRLIYYSQIVNDFQKGDIAEGYSVSREKKESFPLTVTSAQKNPTAFYLCASTPRQPRASGRAGSDNEQFFGPGTRLTVL.

This clonotype was observed many times. The chain is built from TRBV28 and TRBJ2-1, with D maybe TRBD2 (6 bases). The V gene lost 5 bases and the J gene lost 10 bases, with 21 bases spanning the gap. Germline V lookup: CDR1 MDHEN, CDR2 SYDVKM. The CDR3 totals 15 residues. In DNA form, the CDR3 reads TGTGCCAGCAGTGTAACACGGCCGGGGGTAATCGAGCAGTTCTTC. Residues: CASSVTRPGVIEQFF.

The chain combines TRBV20-1 with TRBJ2-1; 7 nucleotides align to TRBD2. Trimming cost V 1 base and J 5 bases; bases outside gene matches: 8. This CDR3 contains 15 residues. Germline values: CDR1 DFQATT, CDR2 SNEGSKA (reference sequence). In DNA form, the CDR3 reads TGCAGTGCTAGAGTAGCACTAGCGTCTAACAATGAGCAGTTCTTC. This translates into CSARVALASNNEQFF.

This clonotype was counted at least ten times. This sequence joins TRBV5-5 and TRBJ2-3; D gene ambiguous. Trimming took 0 bases from V and 2 from J, leaving 7 bases between them. This CDR3 spans 14 amino acids. CDR1 is SGHKS and CDR2 is YYEKEE in the germline V gene (reference sequence). This CDR3 is CASSLDYATDTQYF. CDR3 nucleotides: TGTGCCAGCAGCTTGGACTATGCCACAGATACGCAGTATTTT.

This clonotype came up many times. The chain couples TRBV12-5 to TRBJ1-2, with 10 bases that match TRBD1. CDR1 LGHNT and CDR2 FRNRAP come from the germline V gene. V gave up 6 bases and J gave up 7 bases; unmatched junction bases: 5. This CDR3 comprises 13 residues. In DNA form, the CDR3 reads TGTGCTAGTGGGACAGGGGGCCTTTCTGGCTACACCTTC. This encodes CASGTGGLSGYTF.

This clonotype was found many times. The genes are TRBV19 and TRBJ2-7, with TRBD2 identical over 7 bases. V lost 5 bases and J lost 0; bases outside the gene matches: 10. The CDR3 consists of 16 residues. Germline V gene data show CDR1 as LNHDA and CDR2 as SQIVND (reference sequence). CDR3 residues: CASSARRRTSSYEQYV. In nucleotides, the CDR3 is TGTGCCAGTAGTGCAAGGAGGAGGACTAGCTCCTACGAGCAGTACGTC.

This clonotype was picked up many times. The V gene is TRBV10-2, the J gene TRBJ2-2; TRBD2 aligns across 7 bases. Germline CDR1 reads WSHSY; CDR2 reads SAAADI. With V trimmed by 2 bases and J by 5 bases, 8 bases remained unmatched. The CDR3 runs 16 residues. The DNA of the CDR3 is TGCGCCAGCAGTGAGGGGAGGGCAGATGGGACCGGGGAGCTGTTTTTT. Encoded protein: CASSEGRADGTGELFF.

This clonotype was observed at least ten times. The chain uses TRBV20-1 and TRBJ2-5; TRBD2 aligns across 7 bases. Trimming cost V 6 bases and J 5 bases; bases outside gene matches: 6. The CDR3 loop spans 12 amino acids. Looked up from germline, CDR1 is DFQATT and CDR2 is SNEGSKA (reference sequence). The CDR3 region is CSALGGWETQYF. The CDR3 DNA is TGCAGTGCCCTCGGGGGGTGGGAGACCCAGTACTTC.

This chain's CDR3 is CASSFKYSKQPQHF. The CDR3 DNA reads TGTGCCAGCAGTTTTAAGTACAGTAAACAGCCCCAGCATTTT. V and J are TRBV27 and TRBJ1-5; no clear D. The CDR3 covers 14 residues. The germline gives CDR1 MNHEY, CDR2 SMNVEV (reference sequence). V lost 3 bases and J lost 7, with 13 bases in between.

J is TRBJ2-2 and V is TRBV10-3; D uncertain. CDR3 length: 14 residues. Germline-derived CDR1 and CDR2 are ENHRY and SYGVKD. Between the trimmed V and J ends, which lost 0 bases and 5 bases, there was a span of 7 bases. The CDR3 region is CAISESDSTGELFF. CDR3 DNA sequence: TGTGCCATCAGTGAGTCAGACTCAACCGGGGAGCTGTTTTTT.

This clonotype was counted many times. The rearrangement uses TRBV6-2 or TRBV6-3 and TRBJ2-7; D uncertain. The CDR3 has 13 residues. Trimming removed 7 bases at V and 4 bases at J, with 14 bases between. Germline assignment: CDR1 MNHEY and CDR2 SVGEGT. In nucleotides, the CDR3 is TGTGCCAGCAAGGTGGGTGCCTGGTACGAGCAGTACTTC. This gives the protein CASKVGAWYEQYF.

Many counts were recorded for this clonotype. The J gene is TRBJ2-7, the V gene TRBV6-1; 10 nucleotides align to TRBD2. Germline V gives CDR1 MNHNS, CDR2 SASEGT. J was trimmed by 1 base and V by 0 bases; bases with no gene match: 9. CDR3 length: 18 residues. CDR3 coding DNA: TGTGCCAGCAGTGAAGCCGATCTTCTAGCGGGAGTATCCTACGAGCAGTACGTC. It encodes CASSEADLLAGVSYEQYV.

Only a few counts were recorded for this clonotype. This rearrangement joins TRBV25-1 to TRBJ2-7; D gene uncertain. This CDR3 comprises 12 residues. V gave up 4 bases and J gave up 7 bases, with 11 bases separating them. The germline gives CDR1 MGHDK, CDR2 SYGVNS. CDR3 bases: TGTGCCAGCAGTGGGCACTTGGCGGAGCAGTACTTC. Translating gives CASSGHLAEQYF.

This clonotype was counted at least ten times. The chain combines TRBV30 with TRBJ1-4; 7 positions match TRBD1. J gave up 8 bases and V 4 bases, and 13 bases lay outside the gene matches. CDR1 and CDR2 (germline): GTSNPN, SVGIG (reference sequence). The CDR3 is made up of 15 amino acids. The CDR3 region has the DNA TGTGCCTGGAACTTCCCGGGACAGAGGGAAGAAAAACTGTTTTTT. Protein sequence: CAWNFPGQREEKLFF.

The CDR3 DNA reads TGTGCCAGCAGCGTAGACGAGAGGGACGCAGGCAATGAGCAGTTCTTC. As protein: CASSVDERDAGNEQFF. J is TRBJ2-1 and V is TRBV9, with D possibly being TRBD1 or TRBD2 (5 bases each). There are 16 residues in the CDR3. Trimming stripped 0 bases from V and 6 bases from J, with 16 bases between. Germline CDR1 SGDLS, CDR2 YYNGEE.

The chain recombines TRBV3-1 with TRBJ2-1; possibly TRBD2 for D (5 bases). The CDR3 contains 15 residues. Looked up from germline, CDR1 is LGHDT and CDR2 is YNNKEL (reference sequence). V gave up 3 bases and J gave up 4 bases, with 13 bases separating them. CDR3 nucleotides: TGTGCCAGCAGCCAGTTAGCGACCACTTACAATGAGCAGTTCTTC. Translated: CASSQLATTYNEQFF.